These 20 T cell receptor beta chains share one sample of origin, sequenced in a study of T-cell reconstitution after alpha-beta-depleted transplantation in children. This sample's TCRbeta library carried unique molecular identifier barcodes. TCRdb re-called the PCR reads through MiXCR, storing one row per CDR3 protein. In the table there are roughly 300,000 distinct CDR3 sequences, 10% of which are singletons. This sample comprised PBMCs from the stem cell graft donor, obtained from the stem cell graft. These receptors were taken from a human donor who donated a stem cell graft to a child with acute lymphoblastic leukemia.

This clonotype was seen at least ten times. CDR3 sequence reads: CSVDIKETQYF. The DNA for the CDR3 is TGCAGTGTCGACATAAAAGAGACCCAGTACTTC. The V and J genes are TRBV20-1 and TRBJ2-5; D is unresolved. This CDR3 has 11 residues. V lost 7 bases and J 3 bases, leaving 9 bases between the germline ends. Germline V CDR1 and CDR2: DFQATT, SNEGSKA (reference sequence).

The rearrangement links TRBV30 to TRBJ1-5; possibly TRBD1 for D (6 bases). This CDR3 spans 12 amino acids. The V gene's germline CDR1 is GTSNPN and CDR2 SVGIG (reference sequence). Trimming pared 6 bases from V and 3 bases from J, leaving 9 bases between. DNA for the CDR3: TGTGCCTGCGGGACAAACAATCAGCCCCAGCATTTT. This gives the protein CACGTNNQPQHF.

The chain links TRBV29-1 to TRBJ2-7; 9 nucleotides agree with TRBD1. The CDR3 runs to 14 residues. From germline, CDR1 is SQVTM and CDR2 ANQGSEA. The junction had 5 bases not matched to a gene; V was cut back by 4 bases and J by 1 base. CDR3 sequence: CSVVVGTGSYEQYF. The CDR3 nucleotides read TGCAGCGTTGTGGTCGGGACAGGGTCCTACGAGCAGTACTTC.

V is TRBV5-1 and J is TRBJ1-2; weak D call: TRBD1 (5 bases). Germline V gene sequence: CDR1 SGHRS, CDR2 YFSETQ. With 0 bases removed from V and 8 bases from J, the gap between germline ends came to 14 bases. The CDR3 runs to 14 residues. The CDR3, as DNA: TGCGCCAGCAGCTTGGATGGTGCTACAGGAGGCTACACCTTC. Translated: CASSLDGATGGYTF.

This clonotype was counted a few times. The chain joins TRBV10-3 to TRBJ1-4; D gene uncertain. CDR1 and CDR2 (germline): ENHRY, SYGVKD. CDR3 length: 13 amino acids. Trimming stripped 6 bases from V and 6 bases from J, with 11 bases between. CDR3 nucleotides: TGTGCCATCAGCCCAGGAGCGGATGAAAAACTGTTTTTT. Translating it yields CAISPGADEKLFF.

This clonotype appeared many times. The J gene is TRBJ1-5, the V gene TRBV7-9; D unresolved. The CDR3 extends over 15 amino acids. CDR1 and CDR2 (germline): SEHNR, FQNEAQ (reference sequence). The V and J ends lost 0 bases and 5 bases respectively, with 11 bases between them. CDR3 nucleotide sequence: TGTGCCAGCAGCTTAGCGAAGGGATCGGATCAGCCCCAGCATTTT. It codes for CASSLAKGSDQPQHF.

This clonotype occurred many times. The gene calls are TRBV24-1 and TRBJ1-5; possible D gene TRBD1, 5 bases. With 3 bases removed from V and 2 bases from J, the gap between germline ends came to 13 bases. Germline CDR1 reads KGHDR; CDR2 reads SFDVKD. This CDR3 region has 16 residues. The CDR3 is CATSDPRVGGNQPQHF. The CDR3 DNA reads TGTGCCACCAGTGATCCCAGGGTGGGTGGCAATCAGCCCCAGCATTTT.

This clonotype has only a few counts. This chain uses TRBV15 with TRBJ2-2; 9 bases are a match to TRBD1. Germline CDR1 LNHNV, CDR2 YYDKDF (reference sequence). V lost 0 bases, J lost 5 bases, and 7 bases stayed unmatched. The CDR3 extends over 17 amino acids. CDR3 sequence: CATSRDLGTGLTGELFF. The CDR3 DNA is TGTGCCACCAGCAGAGATCTCGGGACAGGGCTGACCGGGGAGCTGTTTTTT.

There are a few counts of this clonotype. CDR3 nucleotides: TGTGCCAGCAGCTACAGGGAAAATGAGCAGTTCTTC. It codes for CASSYRENEQFF. The rearrangement uses TRBV7-9 and TRBJ2-1; a possible D gene is TRBD1 (6 bases). The CDR3 has 12 residues. Germline CDR1 is SEHNR and CDR2 is FQNEAQ (reference sequence). The ends were cut back, 4 bases at V and 7 bases at J, with 8 bases in the middle.

This clonotype was picked up a small number of times. V is TRBV5-1 and J is TRBJ1-6, with D maybe TRBD1 (5 bases). V was cut by 0 bases and J by 6 bases, with 7 bases left in between. This CDR3 is 14 amino acids long. Germline CDR1 SGHRS, CDR2 YFSETQ. DNA for the CDR3: TGCGCCAGCAGCTTGGGACAGCCTAATTCACCCCTCCACTTT. The encoded protein is CASSLGQPNSPLHF.

This clonotype appeared a few times. The chain couples TRBV5-1 to TRBJ1-1; D call uncertain. The germline V gene encodes CDR1 SGHRS and CDR2 YFSETQ. The CDR3 runs to 14 residues. Trimming removed 0 bases at V and 1 base at J, with 7 bases between. CDR3 sequence: CASSLDMRNTEAFF. The CDR3, as DNA: TGCGCCAGCAGCTTGGACATGAGGAACACTGAAGCTTTCTTT. Combining the CDR3 with reference TRBV5-1 and TRBJ1-1 gives the whole variable domain KAGVTQTPRYLIKTRGQQVTLSCSPISGHRSVSWYQQTPGQGLQFLFEYFSETQRNKGNFPGRFSGRQFSNSRSEMNVSTLELGDSALYLCASSLDMRNTEAFFGQGTRLTVV.

This clonotype appeared many times. The J gene is TRBJ2-1, the V gene TRBV20-1; D possibly uses TRBD1 or TRBD2 (5 bases each). Trimming shortened V by 3 bases and J by 9 bases, and 9 bases separated the two germline ends. CDR1 and CDR2 (germline): DFQATT, SNEGSKA (reference sequence). The CDR3 runs 11 residues. DNA of the CDR3: TGCAGTGCTAGCCGAGGGGTTGAGCAGTTCTTC. Its protein product is CSASRGVEQFF.

This clonotype occurred a few times. The J gene is TRBJ2-7, the V gene TRBV14; 11 bases are shared with TRBD2. V lost 3 bases, J lost 0 bases, and 7 bases stayed unmatched. There are 17 residues in the CDR3. Germline assignment: CDR1 SGHDN and CDR2 FVKESK. Here the CDR3 DNA reads TGTGCCAGCAGCCATCTCCGGACTAGCGGGTCCTCCTACGAGCAGTACTTC. It codes for CASSHLRTSGSSYEQYF. Together with reference TRBV14 and TRBJ2-7, the CDR3 gives the full variable domain: EAGVTQFPSHSVIEKGQTVTLRCDPISGHDNLYWYRRVMGKEIKFLLHFVKESKQDESGMPNNRFLAERTGGTYSTLKVQPAELEDSGVYFCASSHLRTSGSSYEQYFGPGTRLTVT.

The rearrangement links TRBV20-1 to TRBJ2-1; D tentatively reads TRBD1 or TRBD2 (5 bases each). The CDR3 covers 12 residues. Germline V CDR1 and CDR2: DFQATT, SNEGSKA (reference sequence). The V end was cut by 5 bases, the J end by 8 bases, with 13 bases between. CDR3 bases: TGCAGTGCTCCCTCGGGGCCGGATGAGCAGTTCTTC. Translating it yields CSAPSGPDEQFF.

This clonotype was found a few times. The chain recombines TRBV7-8 with TRBJ2-7, with 7 bases that match TRBD1. The CDR3 is made up of 15 amino acids. The trim removed 4 bases at V and 2 bases at J, leaving 8 bases unmatched. The germline V gene has CDR1 SGHVS and CDR2 FQNEAQ. CDR3 bases: TGTGCCAGCAGCTCCCAAGGACAGGCCGCCTACGAGCAGTACTTC. Its translation: CASSSQGQAAYEQYF. Complete variable domain (other parts from reference TRBV7-8 and TRBJ2-7): GAGVSQSPRYKVAKRGQDVALRCDPISGHVSLFWYQQALGQGPEFLTYFQNEAQLDKSGLPSDRFFAERPEGSVSTLKIQRTQQEDSAVYLCASSSQGQAAYEQYFGPGTRLTVT.

V is TRBV20-1 and J is TRBJ2-3; no clear D. The CDR3 length is 20 residues. Germline CDR1 and CDR2: DFQATT and SNEGSKA (reference sequence). V dropped 2 bases and J dropped 0 bases, with 27 bases sitting between them. CDR3 bases: TGCAGTGCTAGATTAACGAATTCCCGATTAAATGGGATTAGCACAGATACGCAGTATTTT. This translates into CSARLTNSRLNGISTDTQYF.

In this sample, this clonotype turned up many times. The chain carries TRBV20-1 and TRBJ2-1, with TRBD2 as a possible D gene (5 bases). The CDR3 is 12 amino acids. CDR1 is DFQATT, CDR2 SNEGSKA, per germline (reference sequence). With 0 bases removed from V and 10 bases from J, the gap between germline ends came to 10 bases. The CDR3 sequence is CSARDLGIEQFF. The CDR3 DNA is TGCAGTGCTAGAGATCTCGGGATAGAGCAGTTCTTC.

The table lists this clonotype with a few counts. The rearrangement joins TRBV24-1 to TRBJ1-1, with 9 bases lining up with TRBD1. This CDR3 is 14 amino acids long. Unmatched junction bases numbered 4, after V lost 1 base and J lost 8 bases. CDR1 and CDR2 from the germline V gene are KGHDR and SFDVKD. Here the CDR3 reads CATSDFSTGGEAFF. In DNA form, the CDR3 reads TGTGCCACCAGTGATTTTTCGACAGGGGGAGAAGCTTTCTTT.

The chain recombines TRBV30 with TRBJ2-3; D gene ambiguous. The CDR3 runs to 14 residues. V lost 4 bases and J lost 2, with 13 bases in between. Looked up from germline, CDR1 is GTSNPN and CDR2 is SVGIG (reference sequence). In nucleotides, the CDR3 is TGTGCCTGGACCCTGACCAAAATCACAGATACGCAGTATTTT. Translating it yields CAWTLTKITDTQYF.

A few counts support this clonotype. V gene TRBV30 combines with J gene TRBJ1-1; D is unresolved. V lost 0 bases, J lost 1 base, and 9 bases lay in between. CDR1 GTSNPN and CDR2 SVGIG come from the germline V gene (reference sequence). The CDR3 sequence is 14 residues long. The CDR3 here is CAWSVSGRNTEAFF. DNA of the CDR3: TGTGCCTGGAGTGTTAGTGGCAGGAACACTGAAGCTTTCTTT.